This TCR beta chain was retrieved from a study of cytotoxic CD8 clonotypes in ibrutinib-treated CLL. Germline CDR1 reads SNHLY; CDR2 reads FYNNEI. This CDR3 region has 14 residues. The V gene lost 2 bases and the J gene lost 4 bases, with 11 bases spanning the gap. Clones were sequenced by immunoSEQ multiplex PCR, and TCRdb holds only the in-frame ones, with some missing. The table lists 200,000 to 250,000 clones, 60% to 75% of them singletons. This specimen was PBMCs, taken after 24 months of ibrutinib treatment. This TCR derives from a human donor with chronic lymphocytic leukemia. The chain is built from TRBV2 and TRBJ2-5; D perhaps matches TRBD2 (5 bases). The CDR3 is CASSEFEGSETQYF. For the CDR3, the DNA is TGTGCCAGCAGTGAATTTGAGGGATCAGAGACCCAGTACTTC.